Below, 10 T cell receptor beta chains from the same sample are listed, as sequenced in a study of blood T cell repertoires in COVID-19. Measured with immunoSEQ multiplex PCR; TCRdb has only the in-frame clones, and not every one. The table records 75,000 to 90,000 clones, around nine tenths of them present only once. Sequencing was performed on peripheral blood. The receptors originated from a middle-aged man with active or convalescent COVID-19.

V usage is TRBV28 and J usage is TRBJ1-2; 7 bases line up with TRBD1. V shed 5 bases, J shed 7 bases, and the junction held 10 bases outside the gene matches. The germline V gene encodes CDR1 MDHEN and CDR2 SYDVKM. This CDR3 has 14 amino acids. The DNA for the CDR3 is TGTGCCAGCAGTCGAACCGCAGGGGGAAGTGGCTACACCTTC. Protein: CASSRTAGGSGYTF.

CDR3 loop: CASSLRTSGGAYEQYF. The CDR3 coding sequence is TGTGCCAGCAGTTTAAGGACTAGCGGGGGAGCCTACGAGCAGTACTTC. The chain links TRBV28 to TRBJ2-7, with TRBD2 matching 13 bases. This CDR3 spans 16 amino acids. Germline V gene data show CDR1 as MDHEN and CDR2 as SYDVKM. V shed 2 bases, J shed 2 bases, and the junction held 3 bases outside the gene matches. The entire variable domain, with the rest obtained from reference TRBV28 and TRBJ2-7, is as follows: DVKVTQSSRYLVKRTGEKVFLECVQDMDHENMFWYRQDPGLGLRLIYFSYDVKMKEKGDIPEGYSVSREKKERFSLILESASTNQTSMYLCASSLRTSGGAYEQYFGPGTRLTVT.

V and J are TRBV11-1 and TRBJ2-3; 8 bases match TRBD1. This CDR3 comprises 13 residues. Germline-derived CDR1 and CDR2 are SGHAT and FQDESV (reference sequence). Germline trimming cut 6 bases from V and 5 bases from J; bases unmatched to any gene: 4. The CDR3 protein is CASSRQGLDTQYF. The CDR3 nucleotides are TGTGCCAGCAGTCGACAGGGGCTAGATACGCAGTATTTT.

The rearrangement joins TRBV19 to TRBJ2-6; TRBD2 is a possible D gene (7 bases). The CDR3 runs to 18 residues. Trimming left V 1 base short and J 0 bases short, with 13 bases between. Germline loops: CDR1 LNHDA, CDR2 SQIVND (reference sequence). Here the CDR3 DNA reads TGTGCCAGTAGTATAGGGGGGGGCGCAGGCTCTGGGGCCAACGTCCTGACTTTC. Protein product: CASSIGGGAGSGANVLTF.

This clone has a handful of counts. As DNA, the CDR3 is TGTGCCAGCAGCTCTGCGGGGGGGGCCACAGAGACCCAGTACTTC. Encoded protein: CASSSAGGATETQYF. The V and J genes are TRBV5-6 and TRBJ2-5; 9 bases line up with TRBD2. After removal of 3 bases from V and 4 bases from J, the junction contained 7 bases not matched to a gene. The CDR3 spans 15 residues. Germline CDR1 SGHDT, CDR2 YYEEEE. Supplemented by reference TRBV5-6 and TRBJ2-5, the full variable domain reads DAGVTQSPTHLIKTRGQQVTLRCSPKSGHDTVSWYQQALGQGPQFIFQYYEEEERQRGNFPDRFSGHQFPNYSSELNVNALLLGDSALYLCASSSAGGATETQYFGPGTRLLVL.

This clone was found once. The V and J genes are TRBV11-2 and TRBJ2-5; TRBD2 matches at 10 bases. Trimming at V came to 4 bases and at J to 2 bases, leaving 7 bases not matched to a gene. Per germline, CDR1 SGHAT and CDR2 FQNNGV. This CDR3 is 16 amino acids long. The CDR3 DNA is TGTGCCAGCAGCTACCGGACTAGCGGTACTCAAGAGACCCAGTACTTC. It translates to CASSYRTSGTQETQYF. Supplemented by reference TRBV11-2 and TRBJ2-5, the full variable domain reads EAGVAQSPRYKIIEKRQSVAFWCNPISGHATLYWYQQILGQGPKLLIQFQNNGVVDDSQLPKDRFSAERLKGVDSTLKIQPAKLEDSAVYLCASSYRTSGTQETQYFGPGTRLLVL.

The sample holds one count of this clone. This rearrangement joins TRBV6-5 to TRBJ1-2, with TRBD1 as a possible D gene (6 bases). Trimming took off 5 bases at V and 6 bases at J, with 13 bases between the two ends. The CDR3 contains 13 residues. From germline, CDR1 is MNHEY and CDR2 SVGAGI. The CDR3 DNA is TGTGCCAGCAGTCAACAGGGTGTCAATGGCTACACCTTC. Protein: CASSQQGVNGYTF.

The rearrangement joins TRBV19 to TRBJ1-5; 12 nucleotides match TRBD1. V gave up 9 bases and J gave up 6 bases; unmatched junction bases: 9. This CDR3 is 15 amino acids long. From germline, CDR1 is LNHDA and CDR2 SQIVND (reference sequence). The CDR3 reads CASAGTGGAGQPQHF. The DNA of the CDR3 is TGTGCCAGCGCCGGGACAGGGGGCGCGGGTCAGCCCCAGCATTTT.

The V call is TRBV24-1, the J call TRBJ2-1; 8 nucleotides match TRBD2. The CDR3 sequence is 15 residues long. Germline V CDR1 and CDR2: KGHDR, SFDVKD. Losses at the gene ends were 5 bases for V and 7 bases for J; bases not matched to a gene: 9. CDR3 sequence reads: CATSVSGGSWNEQFF. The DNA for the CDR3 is TGTGCCACCAGTGTAAGCGGGGGAAGTTGGAATGAGCAGTTCTTC.

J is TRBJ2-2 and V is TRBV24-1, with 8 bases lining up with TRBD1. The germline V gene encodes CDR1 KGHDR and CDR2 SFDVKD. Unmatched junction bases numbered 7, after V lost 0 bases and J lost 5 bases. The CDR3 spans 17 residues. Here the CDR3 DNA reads TGTGCCACCAGTGATTTGCCCCAGGGGGCACAGACCGGGGAGCTGTTTTTT. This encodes CATSDLPQGAQTGELFF.